This TCR beta chain was sequenced in a study of blood T cell repertoires in COVID-19. At the level of the study: The study drew acute and convalescent COVID-19 samples from the United States, Italy and Spain. Nucleic acid was either cDNA or gDNA, and it came from T cells, B-cell-depleted T cells, or PBMCs.

The CDR3 is 14 residues long. Germline assignment: CDR1 LGHDT and CDR2 YNNKEL (reference sequence). The ends were cut back, 4 bases at V and 1 base at J, with 9 bases in the middle. Original processing notes: Estimated nucleated cell counts came from reference gene primer amplification. The protocol was immunoSEQ multiplex PCR, while the TCRdb copy is restricted to in-frame clones and leaves out a portion. Clone size and V and J calls were adopted from that table, with D and trimming inferred from the DNA. The table has about 200,000 clones, about 86% seen once. The sequenced sample was peripheral blood. The genes are TRBV3-1 (or the pseudogene TRBV3-2) and TRBJ2-3; D may be TRBD2 (6 bases). The clonotype was recovered from a man aged 55 to 70 who had recovered from COVID-19. In nucleotides, the CDR3 is TGTGCCAGCAGCCGGCAGCGGGGCACAGATACGCAGTATTTT. Encoded protein: CASSRQRGTDTQYF.